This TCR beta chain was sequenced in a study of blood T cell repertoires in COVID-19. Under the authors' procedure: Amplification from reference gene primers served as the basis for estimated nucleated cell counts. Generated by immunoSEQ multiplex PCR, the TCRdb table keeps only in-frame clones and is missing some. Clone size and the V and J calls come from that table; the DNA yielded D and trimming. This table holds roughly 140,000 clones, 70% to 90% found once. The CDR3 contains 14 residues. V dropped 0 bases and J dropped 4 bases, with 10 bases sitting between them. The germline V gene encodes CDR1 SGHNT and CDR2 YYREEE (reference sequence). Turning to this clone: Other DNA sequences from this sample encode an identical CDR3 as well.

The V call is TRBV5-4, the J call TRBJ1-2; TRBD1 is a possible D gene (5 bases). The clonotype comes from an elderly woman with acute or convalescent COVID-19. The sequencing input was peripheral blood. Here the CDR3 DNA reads TGTGCCAGCAGCTTGGGGGGGAGGGGCTATGGCTACACCTTC. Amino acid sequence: CASSLGGRGYGYTF.